This T cell receptor (beta chain) derives from a study of response to subunit inactivated influenza vaccine (dated by TCRdb to 2016 to 2018). Regarding the complete study: To follow how T cells responded to a trivalent subunit inactivated influenza vaccine, the researchers relied on deep quantitative profiling of the T cell receptor repertoire. The research as a whole found: It was suggested by the authors that each seasonal influenza vaccination may recruit only a limited number of new T cells.

Relative to germline, V is missing 5 bases and J is missing 0 bases, with 2 bases of the junction outside any gene match. The CDR3 runs 14 residues from the cysteine to the phenylalanine. The kept DNA is CDR3 alone, 42 bases in frame from the first base. According to the germline V gene, CDR1 reads MNHNS and CDR2 reads SASEGT. Libraries were prepared through RT-PCR. Sequencing was carried out with an Illumina HiSeq 2500. TCRdb reprocessed the public reads (quality trimming at Q25 with fastp, clone calling with MiXCR) and kept in-frame beta chains. Merged by CDR3 protein, the rows form single entries marked with the most common genes and DNA. The sample records 550,000 to 600,000 distinct CDR3 sequences, 10% to 15% of which are singletons. The ten most abundant clones make up 9.5% to 13% of the sample. This clonotype was seen more than once but under ten times. Its specific antigen is unknown. No base quality values were provided; no much bigger clone lies one nucleotide off.

The source was PBMCs from blood, collected on the day of vaccination. The chain links TRBV6-1 with TRBJ2-5; the central 8 bases match TRBD2. This receptor was taken from a man between 50 and 59 years old who received an inactivated influenza vaccine. Donor details come from another sample of the same person, matched by shared clones. For the CDR3, the sequence is CASSSGGYQETQYF. The nucleotides read TGTGCCAGCAGTAGCGGGGGTTACCAAGAGACCCAGTACTTC.